These 27 T cell receptor beta chains were all obtained from the same sample, sequenced in a study of T cells after yellow fever vaccination. One entry per CDR3 protein results from TCRdb running MiXCR on the 5' RACE reads. Found here are 300,000 to 400,000 distinct CDR3 sequences, approximately 9% of them singletons; the top ten hold around 17%. Here the sequenced sample was PBMCs, taken on the day of the first yellow fever vaccination. These receptors were taken from a man younger than 35 who received the YFV17D yellow fever vaccine.

This clonotype was detected a few times. The chain's CDR3 is CASSTPGQHGGELFF. The CDR3 DNA follows: TGTGCCAGCAGCACACCGGGACAGCATGGCGGGGAGCTGTTTTTT. The rearrangement joins TRBV7-9 to TRBJ2-2, with 7 bases identical to TRBD1. The CDR3 length is 15 residues. The V and J ends lost 5 bases and 7 bases, in that order; junction bases with no gene match: 10. Germline CDR1 is SEHNR and CDR2 is FQNEAQ (reference sequence).

The table lists this clonotype with a few counts. The rearrangement links TRBV5-1 to TRBJ2-3; TRBD1 aligns across 7 bases. Germline values: CDR1 SGHRS, CDR2 YFSETQ. Trimming took 4 bases from V and 0 from J; bases not matched to a gene: 8. This CDR3 contains 16 residues. CDR3 bases: TGCGCCAGCAGCCTAGGGACAGCGTCTAGCACAGATACGCAGTATTTT. Translating gives CASSLGTASSTDTQYF.

This clonotype was picked up a small number of times. The V and J genes are TRBV5-1 and TRBJ2-5; 9 nucleotides agree with TRBD2. CDR3 length equals 14 residues. After removal of 3 bases from V and 0 bases from J, the junction contained 0 bases not matched to a gene. Germline lookup yields CDR1 SGHRS and CDR2 YFSETQ. Written as DNA, the CDR3 is TGCGCCAGCAGCTCTAGCGGGGACCAAGAGACCCAGTACTTC. Protein: CASSSSGDQETQYF.

This clonotype was picked up a small number of times. The V and J genes are TRBV10-3 and TRBJ1-1; TRBD1 matches 7 bases. The CDR3 has 13 residues. CDR1 ENHRY and CDR2 SYGVKD come from the germline V gene. Losses at the gene ends were 8 bases for V and 1 base for J; bases not matched to a gene: 4. The CDR3 DNA reads as TGTGCCATCCTACGGACAGGGAACACTGAAGCTTTCTTT. The encoded protein is CAILRTGNTEAFF.

The V call is TRBV27, the J call TRBJ1-1, with D uncertain. V lost 3 bases, J lost 5 bases, and 13 bases lay in between. CDR3 size: 14 residues. Germline values: CDR1 MNHEY, CDR2 SMNVEV (reference sequence). CDR3 bases: TGTGCCAGCAGTTTTGCGGATTCCGGGACTGAAGCTTTCTTT. Amino acids: CASSFADSGTEAFF.

The chain combines TRBV3-1 with TRBJ1-3; TRBD1 agrees at 8 bases. Germline CDR1 LGHDT, CDR2 YNNKEL (reference sequence). Trimming removed 5 bases from V and 5 bases from J; junction bases left unmatched: 5. The CDR3 length is 14 residues. The CDR3 reads CASSYDRGRNTIYF. The CDR3 DNA reads as TGTGCCAGCAGCTACGACAGGGGCAGAAACACCATATATTTT.

To note about this clonotype: A much larger clone differs from this one at a single base, so this may be a read error. The chain has TRBV5-6 and TRBJ1-2, with D maybe TRBD1 (5 bases). Trimming pared 0 bases from V and 3 bases from J, leaving 6 bases between. Germline CDR1 is SGHDT and CDR2 is YYEEEE. The CDR3 consists of 13 residues. The CDR3, as DNA: TGTGCCAGCAGCTTGGAGGGGTACTATGGCTACACCTTC. Encoded protein: CASSLEGYYGYTF.

This clonotype was counted at least ten times. Here the CDR3 DNA reads TGTGCCAGCAGCTTAGAAGGGACAGCCTACAATGAGCAGTTCTTC. Translation: CASSLEGTAYNEQFF. The chain employs TRBV11-2 and TRBJ2-1; the match to TRBD1 covers 7 bases. The junction had 1 base not matched to a gene; V was cut back by 0 bases and J by 2 bases. CDR1 and CDR2 from the germline V gene are SGHAT and FQNNGV. CDR3 length: 15 amino acids. Full variable domain (missing parts from reference TRBV11-2 and TRBJ2-1): EAGVAQSPRYKIIEKRQSVAFWCNPISGHATLYWYQQILGQGPKLLIQFQNNGVVDDSQLPKDRFSAERLKGVDSTLKIQPAKLEDSAVYLCASSLEGTAYNEQFFGPGTRLTVL.

This clonotype showed up just a few times. The CDR3, as DNA: TGTGCCAGCTCACCCGGACTGGGGGTCGGCGGGGAGCTGTTTTTT. Protein sequence: CASSPGLGVGGELFF. The rearrangement uses TRBV18 and TRBJ2-2, with D perhaps matching TRBD1 or TRBD2 (5 bases each). V was cut by 3 bases and J by 7 bases, with 15 bases left in between. This CDR3 comprises 15 residues. Germline V gene sequence: CDR1 KGHSH, CDR2 LQKENI.

In its sample, this clonotype was seen a few times. The chain joins TRBV19 to TRBJ2-3; TRBD2 aligns across 13 bases. The CDR3 is 17 amino acids. J lost 3 bases, V lost 4 bases, and 7 bases had no gene match. Germline loops: CDR1 LNHDA, CDR2 SQIVND (reference sequence). Here the CDR3 reads CASSTTWTSGSTDTQYF. CDR3 nucleotides: TGTGCCAGTAGTACCACTTGGACTAGCGGGAGTACAGATACGCAGTATTTT. Full variable domain (missing parts from reference TRBV19 and TRBJ2-3): DGGITQSPKYLFRKEGQNVTLSCEQNLNHDAMYWYRQDPGQGLRLIYYSQIVNDFQKGDIAEGYSVSREKKESFPLTVTSAQKNPTAFYLCASSTTWTSGSTDTQYFGPGTRLTVL.

This clonotype was recorded a few times. The chain links TRBV25-1 to TRBJ1-1, with D uncertain. The CDR3 length is 10 residues. From germline, CDR1 is MGHDK and CDR2 SYGVNS. V lost 3 bases and J 8 bases, leaving 4 bases between the germline ends. The CDR3 region is CASSDVEAFF. CDR3 bases: TGTGCCAGCAGTGATGTAGAAGCTTTCTTT.

V is TRBV5-4 and J is TRBJ2-1; the D is unclear. In germline, CDR1 is SGHNT, CDR2 YYREEE (reference sequence). The CDR3 runs to 16 residues. Trimming stripped 4 bases from V and 4 bases from J, with 18 bases between. The CDR3 DNA sequence: TGTGCCAGCAGCCAAGTGTACAGCCATACGTACAATGAGCAGTTCTTC. Its protein is CASSQVYSHTYNEQFF. The entire variable domain, with the rest obtained from reference TRBV5-4 and TRBJ2-1, is as follows: ETGVTQSPTHLIKTRGQQVTLRCSSQSGHNTVSWYQQALGQGPQFIFQYYREEENGRGNFPPRFSGLQFPNYSSELNVNALELDDSALYLCASSQVYSHTYNEQFFGPGTRLTVL.

A few counts support this clonotype. The chain links TRBV12-3 or TRBV12-4 to TRBJ1-2; D remains ambiguous. V lost 5 bases to trimming and J lost 5 bases, with 12 bases between them. CDR3 length equals 13 residues. The CDR3 sequence is CASSPEMSYGYTF. The CDR3, as DNA: TGTGCCAGCAGTCCCGAAATGAGTTATGGCTACACCTTC.

This clonotype was recorded a few times. The chain links TRBV21-1 to TRBJ1-5. TRBV21-1 is a documented pseudogene. CDR3 size: 14 residues. CDR3: CASSKGYGDQPQHF. CDR3 coding DNA: TGTGCCAGCAGCAAAGGGTACGGGGATCAGCCCCAGCATTTT.

This clonotype was observed a few times. DNA for the CDR3: TGTGCCAGCAGCTGGGGACTGGGGAGTACTAATGAAAAACTGTTTTTT. Its protein is CASSWGLGSTNEKLFF. The rearrangement uses TRBV7-9 and TRBJ1-4, with D perhaps matching TRBD1 (5 bases). The V end lost 4 bases, the J end lost 2 bases, and 14 bases lay between the germline ends. This CDR3 comprises 16 residues. From germline, CDR1 is SEHNR and CDR2 FQNEAQ (reference sequence).

This clonotype was counted at least ten times. The genes are TRBV5-4 and TRBJ2-2; D not resolved. Trimming removed 2 bases at V and 0 bases at J, with 8 bases between. Germline-derived CDR1 and CDR2 are SGHNT and YYREEE (reference sequence). The CDR3 consists of 15 residues. CDR3 sequence reads: CASSFGFPNTGELFF. CDR3 DNA sequence: TGTGCCAGCAGCTTTGGTTTCCCGAACACCGGGGAGCTGTTTTTT.

The genes are TRBV12-3 or TRBV12-4 and TRBJ2-3; 9 bases agree with TRBD2. After removal of 3 bases from V and 5 bases from J, the junction contained 9 bases not matched to a gene. The CDR3 totals 16 residues. DNA for the CDR3: TGTGCCAGCAGTTTGGAGGTAGCGGGGGCTGGAGATACGCAGTATTTT. Translation gives CASSLEVAGAGDTQYF.

J is TRBJ1-2 and V is TRBV20-1, with 10 bases matching TRBD1. The V gene end was trimmed by 3 bases and the J gene end by 8 bases; junction bases not matched to a gene: 9. The germline CDR1 and CDR2 sequences are DFQATT and SNEGSKA (reference sequence). There are 14 residues in the CDR3. The CDR3 bases are TGCAGTGCTAGCCCGGGACAGGGGCCCGAGGGCTACACCTTC. Encoded protein: CSASPGQGPEGYTF.

This clonotype appeared many times. CDR3 coding DNA: TGCAGTGCTGGCCCGACAGGGGGCACAGATACGCAGTATTTT. As protein: CSAGPTGGTDTQYF. The chain employs TRBV20-1 and TRBJ2-3; 8 positions match TRBD1. Germline-derived CDR1 and CDR2 are DFQATT and SNEGSKA (reference sequence). The CDR3 extends over 14 amino acids. V trimming: 5 bases; J trimming: 1 base; junction bases outside the gene matches: 5.

This clonotype occurred a few times. The J gene is TRBJ1-1, the V gene TRBV7-3; the D is unclear. Germline loops: CDR1 SGHTA, CDR2 FQGTGA. V was trimmed by 0 bases and J by 5 bases, leaving 7 bases between them. The CDR3 contains 13 residues. The CDR3 DNA reads as TGTGCCAGCAGCTTAACTGGCATAACTGAAGCTTTCTTT. It is translated as CASSLTGITEAFF.

The CDR3: CASKPQKLTDTQYF. In DNA form, the CDR3 reads TGTGCCAGTAAACCCCAGAAACTCACAGATACGCAGTATTTT. The chain has TRBV19 and TRBJ2-3; D gene ambiguous. V lost 7 bases and J 2 bases, leaving 13 bases between the germline ends. This CDR3 comprises 14 residues. Germline V lookup: CDR1 LNHDA, CDR2 SQIVND (reference sequence).

This clonotype has a count of ten or more. This chain links TRBV5-1 with TRBJ2-2, with 9 bases aligning to TRBD1. Germline V lookup: CDR1 SGHRS, CDR2 YFSETQ. Losses at the gene ends were 4 bases for V and 7 bases for J; bases not matched to a gene: 8. This CDR3 comprises 15 residues. The DNA for the CDR3 is TGCGCCAGCAGCGTGGGACAGGGAGGGATCGGGGAGCTGTTTTTT. Its protein product is CASSVGQGGIGELFF.

The chain links TRBV18 to TRBJ2-2; 8 bases are a match to TRBD1. The germline CDR1 and CDR2 sequences are KGHSH and LQKENI. This CDR3 contains 17 residues. Trimming removed 1 base from V and 7 bases from J; junction bases left unmatched: 11. The CDR3 sequence: CASSPRPGQGYDGELFF. CDR3 DNA sequence: TGTGCCAGCTCACCACGTCCAGGACAGGGATATGACGGGGAGCTGTTTTTT.

In this sample, this clonotype turned up a few times. CDR3 in DNA: TGCGCCAGCAGCTTGGCCTTGCAGCGCCCAGAGACCCAGTACTTC. Translation gives CASSLALQRPETQYF. The chain recombines TRBV5-1 with TRBJ2-5; D uncertain. Trimming took 0 bases from V and 4 from J, leaving 13 bases between them. Germline CDR1 and CDR2: SGHRS and YFSETQ. This CDR3 is built from 15 residues.

Many counts were recorded for this clonotype. This sequence joins TRBV4-1 and TRBJ1-1; no clear D gene. Trimming took off 1 base at V and 4 bases at J, with 13 bases between the two ends. Germline lookup yields CDR1 MGHRA and CDR2 YSYEKL. This CDR3 spans 15 amino acids. The CDR3 region is CASSQAEGALTEAFF. CDR3 DNA sequence: TGCGCCAGCAGCCAAGCAGAGGGAGCCCTCACTGAAGCTTTCTTT.

A single count supports this clonotype. The J gene is TRBJ2-7, the V gene TRBV5-1; D possibly corresponds to TRBD2 (6 bases). CDR1 is SGHRS and CDR2 is YFSETQ in the germline V gene. Between the trimmed V and J ends, which lost 0 bases and 2 bases, there was a span of 9 bases. The CDR3 has 14 amino acids. CDR3 region: CASSLVWEAYEQYF. CDR3 sequence (DNA): TGCGCCAGCAGCTTGGTCTGGGAGGCCTACGAGCAGTACTTC.

The DNA of the CDR3 is TGTGCTAGTGGCCGAAGCGGCGGGGGGACCTACAATGAGCAGTTCTTC. It yields the protein CASGRSGGGTYNEQFF. The rearrangement links TRBV12-5 to TRBJ2-1, with 8 positions matching TRBD2. Germline V CDR1 and CDR2: LGHNT, FRNRAP. The J segment lost 2 bases and the V segment lost 6 bases, leaving 9 bases of the junction unmatched. The CDR3 runs 16 residues.